This is a list of T cell receptor beta chains from one sample in a study of T cell repertoires in cytomegalovirus infection. These receptors are not linked to any known antigen. TCRdb recomputed calls from the reads with MiXCR, one row per CDR3 protein. The data contain 71,000 or so distinct CDR3 sequences, around 20% of them singletons. This specimen was CD8+ T cells from cultured PBMCs, taken from culture after CMV antigen stimulation. The receptor source for this set is a human donor in good health (CMV status not recorded). Some clones in this sample may be carry-over from other donors' samples. Each CDR3 is given with its conserved first and last residue. The order of the fields is clone size, D gene, V gene, J gene, CDR3 DNA, CDR3 protein. D genes are given only for firm matches. Size values are once, few and many counts, or a class for expanded clones, and some rows have none.

size: few
D: -
V: TRBV4-1
J: TRBJ1-3
DNA: TGCGCCTCCAGGCAGCTCTTAACAGGAAACACCATATATTTT
CDR3: CASRQLLTGNTIYF

size: many
D: TRBD1
V: TRBV7-8
J: TRBJ1-1
DNA: TGTGCCAGCAGCCCCCGGACAGGCTTGAACACTGAAGCTTTCTTT
CDR3: CASSPRTGLNTEAFF

size: few
D: -
V: TRBV16
J: TRBJ1-1
DNA: TGTGCCAGCAGCCAATCGGCGGGGGGAGAAGCTTTCTTT
CDR3: CASSQSAGGEAFF

size: -
D: TRBD2
V: TRBV12-3/TRBV12-4
J: TRBJ2-3
DNA: TGTGCCAGCAGTTTGTATTCTAGCGGGGAACATTGTGATACGCAGTATTTT
CDR3: CASSLYSSGEHCDTQYF

size: -
D: -
V: TRBV7-2
J: TRBJ2-4
DNA: TGTGCCAGCAGCTTAGCAGAAAACATTCAGTACTTC
CDR3: CASSLAENIQYF

size: -
D: -
V: TRBV5-4
J: TRBJ2-4
DNA: TGTGCCAGCAGCTTGGGAGGTGTCAAAAACATTCAGTACTTC
CDR3: CASSLGGVKNIQYF

size: -
D: TRBD1
V: TRBV7-2
J: TRBJ2-1
DNA: TGTGCCGGACACCCGACAGGGGACAATGAGCAGTTCTTC
CDR3: CAGHPTGDNEQFF

size: -
D: -
V: TRBV6-6
J: TRBJ1-2
DNA: TGTGCCAGCAGTTACTCGACCCCCGGCGATGGCTACTCCTTC
CDR3: CASSYSTPGDGYSF

size: few
D: -
V: TRBV7-2
J: TRBJ2-5
DNA: TGTGCCAGCAGCTTGTCGAGGGAGACCCAGTACTTC
CDR3: CASSLSRETQYF

size: -
D: -
V: TRBV4-1
J: TRBJ2-7
DNA: TGCGCCAGCAGCCAAGATCGGACCTACGAGCAGTACTTC
CDR3: CASSQDRTYEQYF

size: few
D: TRBD1
V: TRBV10-1
J: TRBJ1-4
DNA: TGCGCCAGCAGTGACCCAACCGGGACAGGGTTCGAAAAACTGTTTTTT
CDR3: CASSDPTGTGFEKLFF

size: few
D: -
V: TRBV3-1
J: TRBJ1-5
DNA: TGTGCCAGCAGCCCAGGTGCGAATAGCAATCAGCCCCAGCATTTT
CDR3: CASSPGANSNQPQHF

size: few
D: TRBD1
V: TRBV6-2/TRBV6-3
J: TRBJ2-2
DNA: TGTGCCAGCAGTTGGACAGGGACCGGGGAGCTGTTTTTT
CDR3: CASSWTGTGELFF

size: -
D: TRBD1
V: TRBV6-2/TRBV6-3
J: TRBJ1-2
DNA: TGTGCCAGCAGCACCGGGACAGGGAAGTACTATGGCTACACCTTC
CDR3: CASSTGTGKYYGYTF

size: -
D: -
V: TRBV30
J: TRBJ2-1
DNA: TGTGCCTGGAGTGTTCGCGGCGGGGGCCCATACAATGAGCAGTTCTTC
CDR3: CAWSVRGGGPYNEQFF

size: once
D: -
V: TRBV12-3/TRBV12-4
J: TRBJ1-2
DNA: TGTGCCAGCAGAGGGAGGGGGGGGAAGGAATATGGCTACACCTTC
CDR3: CASRGRGGKEYGYTF